The 25 T cell receptor beta chains presented below share a single source sample, sequenced in a study of OX40 agonist ivuxolimab in advanced cancers. TCRdb keeps only in-frame clones here, not all; method: immunoSEQ multiplex PCR. Of roughly 70,000 clones in the sample, approximately 90% were seen once. Specimen: CD4+ or CD8+ T cells sorted from blood, collected in a trial of the OX40 agonist ivuxolimab. The receptors originated from an adult with an advanced solid tumor such as melanoma, head and neck, liver or kidney cancer.

CDR3 sequence: CASSFTSGGPGENEQYF. CDR3 nucleotides: TGTGCCAGCAGCTTCACTAGCGGGGGACCTGGGGAGAACGAGCAGTACTTC. The chain has TRBV5-6 and TRBJ2-7; TRBD2 matches at 11 bases. V lost 2 bases, J lost 5 bases, and 12 bases stayed unmatched. CDR3 size: 17 residues. Germline V gives CDR1 SGHDT, CDR2 YYEEEE. Variable domain in full (rest from reference TRBV5-6 and TRBJ2-7): DAGVTQSPTHLIKTRGQQVTLRCSPKSGHDTVSWYQQALGQGPQFIFQYYEEEERQRGNFPDRFSGHQFPNYSSELNVNALLLGDSALYLCASSFTSGGPGENEQYFGPGTRLTVT.

This chain links TRBV28 with TRBJ2-2; D possibly matches TRBD1 or TRBD2 (6 bases each). This CDR3 spans 14 amino acids. Germline-derived CDR1 and CDR2 are MDHEN and SYDVKM. Deletions cut 5 bases from V and 7 bases from J, with 14 bases between. In nucleotides, the CDR3 is TGTGCCAGCAGTATTGGAGGGGGATACGGGGAGCTGTTTTTT. It encodes CASSIGGGYGELFF.

This clone was observed once. The chain recombines TRBV28 with TRBJ2-1; 12 bases are shared with TRBD2. This CDR3 is built from 15 residues. The V gene end was trimmed by 4 bases and the J gene end by 8 bases; junction bases not matched to a gene: 6. Germline V gene lookup returns CDR1 MDHEN and CDR2 SYDVKM. CDR3 protein: CASSSMTSGRDEQFF. Here the CDR3 DNA reads TGTGCCAGCAGTTCCATGACTAGCGGGAGAGATGAGCAGTTCTTC. Combining the CDR3 with reference TRBV28 and TRBJ2-1 gives the whole variable domain DVKVTQSSRYLVKRTGEKVFLECVQDMDHENMFWYRQDPGLGLRLIYFSYDVKMKEKGDIPEGYSVSREKKERFSLILESASTNQTSMYLCASSSMTSGRDEQFFGPGTRLTVL.

The chain is built from TRBV28 and TRBJ1-2, with 7 bases matching TRBD1. J was trimmed by 1 base and V by 7 bases; bases with no gene match: 9. This CDR3 comprises 15 residues. The V gene's germline CDR1 is MDHEN and CDR2 SYDVKM. CDR3 DNA: TGTGCCAGCACCGGAAGTCCAGGGGGTAACTATGGCTACACCTTC. Encoded protein: CASTGSPGGNYGYTF.

V usage is TRBV19 and J usage is TRBJ1-1, with a tentative D call TRBD1 (5 bases). CDR1 and CDR2 from the germline V gene are LNHDA and SQIVND (reference sequence). Trimming stripped 1 base from V and 3 bases from J, with 9 bases between. There are 14 residues in the CDR3. This CDR3 reads CASSIGGDYTEAFF. The CDR3, as DNA: TGTGCCAGTAGTATAGGAGGGGATTACACTGAAGCTTTCTTT.

J is TRBJ2-3 and V is TRBV2; 8 positions match TRBD2. The trim removed 2 bases at V and 6 bases at J, leaving 10 bases unmatched. CDR3 length: 16 residues. Looked up from germline, CDR1 is SNHLY and CDR2 is FYNNEI. The CDR3 reads CASSEIRLREGDTQYF. DNA of the CDR3: TGTGCCAGCAGTGAAATCCGCCTCCGGGAGGGGGATACGCAGTATTTT.

This chain joins TRBV5-1 and TRBJ2-1; D is perhaps TRBD1 (7 bases). The germline V gene has CDR1 SGHRS and CDR2 YFSETQ. The CDR3 length is 19 residues. Trimming removed 3 bases at V and 9 bases at J, with 31 bases between. CDR3 DNA sequence: TGCGCCAGCAGCTCCCGGGGGACAGATACCCTTGGGTCGGGCCGTGAGCAGTTCTTC. Protein sequence: CASSSRGTDTLGSGREQFF.

The chain joins TRBV19 to TRBJ2-5; possibly TRBD2 for D (7 bases). The CDR3 consists of 15 residues. V lost 8 bases and J lost 1, with 17 bases in between. Germline V lookup: CDR1 LNHDA, CDR2 SQIVND (reference sequence). The CDR3, as DNA: TGTGCCAGTCGCCTAGGGGGGGACGGCCAAGAGACCCAGTACTTC. This sequence encodes CASRLGGDGQETQYF.

The rearrangement links TRBV28 to TRBJ1-1; the D gene is possibly TRBD1 (6 bases). The germline V and J ends were trimmed by 6 bases and 2 bases, with 16 bases remaining between them. Germline V gene lookup returns CDR1 MDHEN and CDR2 SYDVKM. The CDR3 spans 15 residues. CDR3: CASRETGNANTEAFF. CDR3 nucleotide sequence: TGTGCCAGCAGGGAGACAGGTAATGCAAACACTGAAGCTTTCTTT.

The CDR3 nucleotides read TGTGCCAGCAGCTTAACGGCGTGGGCTAGCGGCGAGCAGTTCTTC. Amino acids: CASSLTAWASGEQFF. The V and J genes are TRBV7-3 and TRBJ2-1; TRBD2 agrees at 7 bases. This CDR3 contains 15 residues. Trimming removed 0 bases from V and 10 bases from J; junction bases left unmatched: 9. From germline, CDR1 is SGHTA and CDR2 FQGTGA.

The chain has TRBV7-9 and TRBJ2-3; D is unresolved. The CDR3 consists of 16 residues. The V gene's germline CDR1 is SEHNR and CDR2 FQNEAQ (reference sequence). With 2 bases removed from V and 0 bases from J, the gap between germline ends came to 12 bases. The CDR3 is CASSLISVLSTDTQYF. For the CDR3, the DNA is TGTGCCAGCAGCTTAATATCCGTTTTAAGCACAGATACGCAGTATTTT. The full variable domain, its missing parts supplied by reference TRBV7-9 and TRBJ2-3, is DTGVSQNPRHKITKRGQNVTFRCDPISEHNRLYWYRQTLGQGPEFLTYFQNEAQLEKSRLLSDRFSAERPKGSFSTLEIQRTEQGDSAMYLCASSLISVLSTDTQYFGPGTRLTVL.

The V gene is TRBV11-3, the J gene TRBJ1-1; the match to TRBD1 covers 9 bases. This CDR3 has 15 amino acids. Germline V gene sequence: CDR1 SGHNT, CDR2 YENEEA. Unmatched junction bases numbered 7, after V lost 4 bases and J lost 4 bases. The CDR3 here is CASSSNRGRGTEAFF. The DNA of the CDR3 is TGTGCCAGCAGCTCCAACAGGGGGCGGGGCACTGAAGCTTTCTTT.

The chain has TRBV6-1 and TRBJ2-1; D remains unclear. The V end was cut by 4 bases, the J end by 6 bases, with 16 bases between. CDR1 is MNHNS and CDR2 is SASEGT in the germline V gene. This CDR3 region has 15 residues. The chain's CDR3 is CASSVGTGISNEQFF. DNA for the CDR3: TGTGCCAGCAGTGTAGGAACGGGTATCTCCAATGAGCAGTTCTTC.

The chain carries TRBV4-1 and TRBJ2-3; D gene unclear. Trimming took off 1 base at V and 0 bases at J, with 11 bases between the two ends. The germline V gene encodes CDR1 MGHRA and CDR2 YSYEKL. The CDR3 runs 16 residues. Here the CDR3 reads CASSQANLISTDTQYF. The DNA of the CDR3 is TGCGCCAGCAGCCAAGCTAACCTAATTAGCACAGATACGCAGTATTTT.

This chain connects TRBV2 to TRBJ2-1; 13 bases match TRBD2. The V gene end was trimmed by 5 bases and the J gene end by 10 bases; junction bases not matched to a gene: 5. This CDR3 is built from 14 residues. Germline loops: CDR1 SNHLY, CDR2 FYNNEI. CDR3 sequence (DNA): TGTGCCAGCAGTAGGACTAGCGGGAGTGGGGAGCAGTTCTTC. It encodes CASSRTSGSGEQFF.

The chain uses TRBV7-6 and TRBJ2-7; no clear D. V lost 3 bases and J 1 base, leaving 10 bases between the germline ends. Per germline, CDR1 SGHVS and CDR2 FNYEAQ. This CDR3 comprises 14 residues. The CDR3 region is CASSLGQLSYEQYF. Here the CDR3 DNA reads TGTGCCAGCAGCTTGGGTCAGCTTTCCTACGAGCAGTACTTC.

This clone was observed a handful of times. The chain recombines TRBV5-4 with TRBJ1-1; D possibly corresponds to TRBD1 (6 bases). From germline, CDR1 is SGHNT and CDR2 YYREEE (reference sequence). With 5 bases removed from V and 6 bases from J, the gap between germline ends came to 14 bases. The CDR3 totals 13 residues. This chain's CDR3 is CASRTGGKAEAFF. The CDR3 nucleotides read TGTGCCAGCAGGACAGGAGGCAAGGCTGAAGCTTTCTTT.

J is TRBJ2-5 and V is TRBV6-1; 10 nucleotides agree with TRBD2. Germline loops: CDR1 MNHNS, CDR2 SASEGT. Losses at the gene ends were 3 bases for V and 4 bases for J; bases not matched to a gene: 5. There are 15 residues in the CDR3. CDR3 DNA: TGTGCCAGCAGTGACCCTAGCGGGAGTAGAGAGACCCAGTACTTC. Translated: CASSDPSGSRETQYF.

CDR3 DNA sequence: TGTGCCTCCAAAGGGGGGTACCCCTACGAGCAGTACTTC. Translation: CASKGGYPYEQYF. The chain combines TRBV30 with TRBJ2-7, with D possibly called TRBD1 or TRBD2 (6 bases each). V dropped 7 bases and J dropped 2 bases, with 15 bases sitting between them. Germline assignment: CDR1 GTSNPN and CDR2 SVGIG (reference sequence). There are 13 residues in the CDR3. The whole variable domain, remainder taken from reference TRBV30 and TRBJ2-7, is SQTIHQWPATLVQPVGSPLSLECTVEGTSNPNLYWYRQAAGRGLQLLFYSVGIGQISSEVPQNLSASRPQDRQFILSSKKLLLSDSGFYLCASKGGYPYEQYFGPGTRLTVT.

V is TRBV5-1 and J is TRBJ2-4; 7 bases agree with TRBD1. V shed 3 bases, J shed 2 bases, and the junction held 8 bases outside the gene matches. Germline V lookup: CDR1 SGHRS, CDR2 YFSETQ. CDR3 length equals 16 residues. CDR3 coding DNA: TGCGCCAGCAGCTGGGGACAGTTCAGTACCAAAAACATTCAGTACTTC. It codes for CASSWGQFSTKNIQYF.

This clone was seen just once. The rearrangement links TRBV19 to TRBJ2-3; possibly TRBD1 for D (5 bases). The CDR3 covers 14 residues. CDR1 and CDR2 (germline): LNHDA, SQIVND (reference sequence). V lost 5 bases to trimming and J lost 4 bases, with 13 bases between them. CDR3 in amino acids: CASSALSRADTQYF. The DNA of the CDR3 is TGTGCCAGTAGTGCGCTGAGCAGGGCAGATACGCAGTATTTT.

The V and J genes are TRBV18 and TRBJ2-5; 11 nucleotides match TRBD2. The last part of the DNA fits TRBJ2-7 better; the J call may be wrong. This CDR3 is 16 amino acids long. Germline V CDR1 and CDR2: KGHSH, LQKENI. This chain's CDR3 is CASSPLTSGSTHEQYF. The CDR3 DNA follows: TGTGCCAGCTCACCACTCACTAGCGGGAGTACCCACGAGCAGTACTTC.

This chain joins TRBV18 and TRBJ2-2, with D possibly being TRBD2 (6 bases). This CDR3 is built from 16 residues. Germline CDR1 KGHSH, CDR2 LQKENI. V was shortened by 2 bases and J by 1 base, with 11 bases between the two germline ends. The CDR3 coding sequence is TGTGCCAGCTCACCATCCCTAGCGAGGAACACCGGGGAGCTGTTTTTT. This gives the protein CASSPSLARNTGELFF. The variable domain in full, with the rest retrieved from reference TRBV18 and TRBJ2-2, is NAGVMQNPRHLVRRRGQEARLRCSPMKGHSHVYWYRQLPEEGLKFMVYLQKENIIDESGMPKERFSAEFPKEGPSILRIQQVVRGDSAAYFCASSPSLARNTGELFFGEGSRLTVL.

J is TRBJ2-5 and V is TRBV5-1, with D possibly being TRBD1 (6 bases). The end of the DNA aligns better with TRBJ2-7, so the J call may be wrong. The germline CDR1 and CDR2 sequences are SGHRS and YFSETQ. CDR3 size: 12 residues. Written as DNA, the CDR3 is TGCGCCAGCGGGGGCGGCCGATACGAGCAGTACTTC. Amino acid sequence: CASGGGRYEQYF.

The CDR3 is CASSYSLGRGYEQYF. DNA of the CDR3: TGTGCCAGCAGTTACTCTTTGGGCAGGGGTTACGAGCAGTACTTC. The chain combines TRBV6-5 with TRBJ2-7; TRBD1 might be the D (6 bases). CDR3 size: 15 residues. From germline, CDR1 is MNHEY and CDR2 SVGAGI. V dropped 0 bases and J dropped 4 bases, with 13 bases sitting between them.